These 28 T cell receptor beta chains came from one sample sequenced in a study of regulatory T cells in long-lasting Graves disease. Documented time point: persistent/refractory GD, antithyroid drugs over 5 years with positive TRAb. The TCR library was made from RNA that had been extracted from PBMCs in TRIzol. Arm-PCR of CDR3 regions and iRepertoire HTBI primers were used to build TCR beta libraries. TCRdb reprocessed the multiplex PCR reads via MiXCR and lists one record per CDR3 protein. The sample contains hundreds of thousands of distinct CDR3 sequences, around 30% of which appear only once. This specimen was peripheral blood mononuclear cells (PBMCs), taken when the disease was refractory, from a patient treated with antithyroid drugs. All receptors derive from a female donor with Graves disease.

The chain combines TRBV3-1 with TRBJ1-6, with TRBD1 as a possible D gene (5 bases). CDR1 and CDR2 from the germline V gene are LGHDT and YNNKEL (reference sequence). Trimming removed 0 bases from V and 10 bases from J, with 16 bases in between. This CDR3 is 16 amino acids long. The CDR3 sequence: CASSQDIGHRGSPLHF. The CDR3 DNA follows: TGTGCCAGCAGCCAAGATATCGGACACAGAGGGTCACCCCTCCACTTT. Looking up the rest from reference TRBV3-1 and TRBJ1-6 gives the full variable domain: DTAVSQTPKYLVTQMGNDKSIKCEQNLGHDTMYWYKQDSKKFLKIMFSYNNKELIINETVPNRFSPKSPDKAHLNLHINSLELGDSAVYFCASSQDIGHRGSPLHFGNGTRLTVT.

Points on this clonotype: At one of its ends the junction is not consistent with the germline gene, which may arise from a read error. The CDR3 reads CAGSLTTTGIRNTEAFF. In DNA form, the CDR3 reads TGTGCCGGCAGTTTAACAACTACAGGGATCCGGAACACTGAAGCTTTCTTT. V usage is TRBV27 and J usage is TRBJ1-1; D possibly corresponds to TRBD1 (6 bases). Germline-derived CDR1 and CDR2 are MNHEY and SMNVEV (reference sequence). The CDR3 consists of 17 residues.

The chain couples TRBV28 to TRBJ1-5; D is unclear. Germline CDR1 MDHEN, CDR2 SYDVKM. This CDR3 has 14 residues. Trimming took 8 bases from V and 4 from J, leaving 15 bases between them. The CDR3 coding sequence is TGTGCCAGCTTTTCAGGTAGGCCGAATCAGCCCCAGCATTTT. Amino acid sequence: CASFSGRPNQPQHF.

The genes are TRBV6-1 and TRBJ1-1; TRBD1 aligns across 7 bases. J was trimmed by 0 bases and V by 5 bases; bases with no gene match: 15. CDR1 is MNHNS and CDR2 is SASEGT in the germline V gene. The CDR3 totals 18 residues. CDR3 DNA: TGTGCCAGCAGTCCTCGGCCGTGGGACAGCTTCATGAACACTGAAGCTTTCTTT. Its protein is CASSPRPWDSFMNTEAFF.

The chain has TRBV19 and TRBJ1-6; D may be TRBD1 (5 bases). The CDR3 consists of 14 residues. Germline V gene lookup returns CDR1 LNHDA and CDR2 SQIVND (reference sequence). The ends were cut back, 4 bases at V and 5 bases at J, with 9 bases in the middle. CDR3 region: CASSTRQNNSPLHF. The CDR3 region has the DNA TGTGCCAGTAGTACCCGACAGAATAATTCACCCCTCCACTTT.

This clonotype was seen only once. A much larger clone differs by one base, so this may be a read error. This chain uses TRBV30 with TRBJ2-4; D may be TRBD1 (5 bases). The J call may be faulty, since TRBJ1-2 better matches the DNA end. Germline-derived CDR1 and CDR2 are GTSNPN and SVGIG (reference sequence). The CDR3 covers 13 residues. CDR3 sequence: CAWISRGTYGYTF. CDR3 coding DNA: TGTGCCTGGATATCACGGGGGACCTATGGCTACACCTTC.

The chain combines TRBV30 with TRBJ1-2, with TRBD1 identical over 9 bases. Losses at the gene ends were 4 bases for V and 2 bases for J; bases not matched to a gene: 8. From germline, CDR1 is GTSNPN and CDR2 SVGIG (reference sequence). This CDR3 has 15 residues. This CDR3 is CAWTQGTGPNYGYTF. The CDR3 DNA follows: TGTGCCTGGACCCAAGGGACAGGGCCCAACTATGGCTACACCTTC.

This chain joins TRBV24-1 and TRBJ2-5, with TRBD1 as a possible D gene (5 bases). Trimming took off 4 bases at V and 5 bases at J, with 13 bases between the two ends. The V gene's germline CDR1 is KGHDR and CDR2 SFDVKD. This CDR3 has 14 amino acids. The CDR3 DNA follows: TGTGCCACCAGTGACCGCAGGGTTTCGGAGACCCAGTACTTC. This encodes CATSDRRVSETQYF.

This CDR3 reads CASSLERSPYEQYF. The CDR3 DNA follows: TGTGCCAGCAGCTTAGAGCGGTCCCCCTACGAGCAGTACTTC. The chain recombines TRBV13 with TRBJ2-7, with a tentative D call TRBD2 (5 bases). Trimming pared 1 base from V and 2 bases from J, leaving 9 bases between. Germline CDR1 PRHDT, CDR2 FYEKMQ (reference sequence). The CDR3 has 14 residues.

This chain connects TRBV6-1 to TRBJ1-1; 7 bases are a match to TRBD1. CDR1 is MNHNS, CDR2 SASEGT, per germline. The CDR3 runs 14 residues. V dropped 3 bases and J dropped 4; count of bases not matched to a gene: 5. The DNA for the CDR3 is TGTGCCAGCAGTGATACAGGGGTCGGCACTGAAGCTTTCTTT. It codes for CASSDTGVGTEAFF.

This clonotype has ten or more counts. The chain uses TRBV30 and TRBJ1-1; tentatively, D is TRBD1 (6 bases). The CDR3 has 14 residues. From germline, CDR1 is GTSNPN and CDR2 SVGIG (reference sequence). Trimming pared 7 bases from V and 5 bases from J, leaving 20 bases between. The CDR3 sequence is CASQQAGVGTEAFF. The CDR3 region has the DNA TGTGCCTCCCAACAGGCAGGGGTGGGGACTGAAGCTTTCTTT.

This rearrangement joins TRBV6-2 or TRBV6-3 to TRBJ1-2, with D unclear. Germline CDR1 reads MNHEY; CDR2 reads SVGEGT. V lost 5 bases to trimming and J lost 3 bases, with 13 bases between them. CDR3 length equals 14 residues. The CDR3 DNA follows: TGTGCCAGCAGTGAGGGCGGCTATTACTATGGCTACACCTTC. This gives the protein CASSEGGYYYGYTF.

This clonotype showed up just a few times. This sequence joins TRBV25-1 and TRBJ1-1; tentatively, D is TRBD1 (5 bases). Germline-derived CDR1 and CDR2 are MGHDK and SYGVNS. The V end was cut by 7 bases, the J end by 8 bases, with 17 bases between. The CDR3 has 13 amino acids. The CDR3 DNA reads TGTGCCAGCACCCAATGGGGCCGCCCCGAAGCTTTCTTT. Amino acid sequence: CASTQWGRPEAFF. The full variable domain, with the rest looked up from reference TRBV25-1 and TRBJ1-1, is EADIYQTPRYLVIGTGKKITLECSQTMGHDKMYWYQQDPGMELHLIHYSYGVNSTEKGDLSSESTVSRIRTEHFPLTLESARPSHTSQYLCASTQWGRPEAFFGQGTRLTVV.

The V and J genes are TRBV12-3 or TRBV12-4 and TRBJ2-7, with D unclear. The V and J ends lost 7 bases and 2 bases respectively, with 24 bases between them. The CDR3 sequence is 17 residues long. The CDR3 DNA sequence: TGTGCCAGCACCCCTAGTTCGGTTAGTTCGTTCACCTACGAGCAGTACTTC. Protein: CASTPSSVSSFTYEQYF.

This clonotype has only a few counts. The CDR3 is CASSPLQGGRVDGYTF. CDR3 nucleotides: TGTGCCAGCAGTCCCCTCCAGGGGGGAAGGGTGGATGGCTACACCTTC. The chain joins TRBV6-1 to TRBJ1-2; TRBD1 aligns across 7 bases. The CDR3 spans 16 residues. From germline, CDR1 is MNHNS and CDR2 SASEGT. J gave up 6 bases and V 5 bases, and 15 bases lay outside the gene matches.

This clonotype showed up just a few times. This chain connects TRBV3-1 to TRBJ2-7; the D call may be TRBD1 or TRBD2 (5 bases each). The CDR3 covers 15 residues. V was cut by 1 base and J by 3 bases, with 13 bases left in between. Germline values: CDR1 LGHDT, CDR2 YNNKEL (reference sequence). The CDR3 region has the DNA TGTGCCAGCAGCCAAGGGGGGAGTTTTTTCTACGAGCAGTACTTC. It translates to CASSQGGSFFYEQYF.

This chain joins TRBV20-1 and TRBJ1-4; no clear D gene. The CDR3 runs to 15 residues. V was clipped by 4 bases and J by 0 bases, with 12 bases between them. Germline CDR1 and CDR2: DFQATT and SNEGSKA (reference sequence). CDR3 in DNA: TGCAGTGCTAACCCGTCCACTGCAACTAATGAAAAACTGTTTTTT. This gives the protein CSANPSTATNEKLFF.

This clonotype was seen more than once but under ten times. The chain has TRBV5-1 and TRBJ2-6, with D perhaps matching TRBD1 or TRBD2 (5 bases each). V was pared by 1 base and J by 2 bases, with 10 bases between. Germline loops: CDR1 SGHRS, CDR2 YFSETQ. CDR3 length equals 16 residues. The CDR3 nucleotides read TGCGCCAGCAGCTTGCGGGGCAGCGCTGGGGCCAACGTCCTGACTTTC. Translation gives CASSLRGSAGANVLTF.

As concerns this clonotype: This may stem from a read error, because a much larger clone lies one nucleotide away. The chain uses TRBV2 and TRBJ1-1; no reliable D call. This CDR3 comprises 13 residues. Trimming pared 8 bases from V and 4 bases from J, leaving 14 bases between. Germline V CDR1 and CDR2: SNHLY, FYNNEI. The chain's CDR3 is CASSYKVITEAFF. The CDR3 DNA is TGTGCCAGCTCCTACAAGGTTATCACTGAAGCTTTCTTT.

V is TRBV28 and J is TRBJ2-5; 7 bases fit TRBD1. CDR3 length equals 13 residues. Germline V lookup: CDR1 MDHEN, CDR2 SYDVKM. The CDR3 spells CATYRGLTETQYF. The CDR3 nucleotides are TGTGCAACCTACAGGGGTTTGACAGAGACCCAGTACTTC.

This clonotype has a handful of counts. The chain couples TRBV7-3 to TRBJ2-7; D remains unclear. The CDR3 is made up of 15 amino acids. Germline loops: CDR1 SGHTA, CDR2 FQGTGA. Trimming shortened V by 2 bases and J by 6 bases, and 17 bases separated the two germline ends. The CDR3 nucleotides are TGTGCCAGCAGCTTAGTTCTGGGCCCATCGGCCGAGCAGTACTTC. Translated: CASSLVLGPSAEQYF.

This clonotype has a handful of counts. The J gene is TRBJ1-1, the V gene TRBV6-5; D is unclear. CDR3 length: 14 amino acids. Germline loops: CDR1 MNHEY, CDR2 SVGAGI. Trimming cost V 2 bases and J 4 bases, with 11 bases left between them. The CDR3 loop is CASSYEISRTEAFF. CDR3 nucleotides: TGTGCCAGCAGTTACGAGATTTCGCGCACTGAAGCTTTCTTT.

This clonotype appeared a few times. CDR3 protein: CASSPQWDGSYEQYF. CDR3 DNA: TGTGCCAGCAGCCCGCAATGGGACGGGAGCTACGAGCAGTACTTC. The V gene is TRBV6-1, the J gene TRBJ2-7; D possibly corresponds to TRBD2 (6 bases). The CDR3 length is 15 residues. The germline CDR1 and CDR2 sequences are MNHNS and SASEGT. The V end was cut by 6 bases, the J end by 3 bases, with 18 bases between.

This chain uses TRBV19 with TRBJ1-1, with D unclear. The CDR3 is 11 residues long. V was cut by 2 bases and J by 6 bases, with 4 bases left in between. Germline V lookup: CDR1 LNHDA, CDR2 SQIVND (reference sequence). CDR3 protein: CASSIPPEAFF. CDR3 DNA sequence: TGTGCCAGTAGTATACCCCCTGAAGCTTTCTTT. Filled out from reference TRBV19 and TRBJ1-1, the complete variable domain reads DGGITQSPKYLFRKEGQNVTLSCEQNLNHDAMYWYRQDPGQGLRLIYYSQIVNDFQKGDIAEGYSVSREKKESFPLTVTSAQKNPTAFYLCASSIPPEAFFGQGTRLTVV.

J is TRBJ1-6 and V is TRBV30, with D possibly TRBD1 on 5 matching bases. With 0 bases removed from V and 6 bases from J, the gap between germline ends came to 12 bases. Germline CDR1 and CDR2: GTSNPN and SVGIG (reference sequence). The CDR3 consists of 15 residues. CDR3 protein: CAWSVLERGNSPLHF. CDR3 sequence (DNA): TGTGCCTGGAGTGTACTGGAGAGGGGTAATTCACCCCTCCACTTT.

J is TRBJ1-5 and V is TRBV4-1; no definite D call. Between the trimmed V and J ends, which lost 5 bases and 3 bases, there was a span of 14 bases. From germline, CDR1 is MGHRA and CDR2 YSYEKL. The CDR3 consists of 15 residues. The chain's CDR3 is CASSGRPRDNQPQHF. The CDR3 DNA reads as TGCGCCAGCAGCGGCAGGCCCCGGGACAATCAGCCCCAGCATTTT.

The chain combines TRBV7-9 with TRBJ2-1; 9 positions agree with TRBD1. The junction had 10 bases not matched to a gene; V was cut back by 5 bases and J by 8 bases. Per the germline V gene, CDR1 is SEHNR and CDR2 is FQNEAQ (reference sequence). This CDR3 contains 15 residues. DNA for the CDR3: TGTGCCAGCAGCCAACCCCCGGGACAGGGAGATGAGCAGTTCTTC. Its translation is CASSQPPGQGDEQFF.

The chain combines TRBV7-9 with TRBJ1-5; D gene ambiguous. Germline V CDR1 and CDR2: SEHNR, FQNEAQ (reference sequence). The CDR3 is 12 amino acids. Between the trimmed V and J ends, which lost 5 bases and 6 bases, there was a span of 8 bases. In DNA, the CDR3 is TGTGCCAGCAGCGAGGACGGTCAGCCCCAGCATTTT. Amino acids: CASSEDGQPQHF.